This TCR beta chain derives from a study of PD-1 blockade in classical Hodgkin lymphoma. Notes on this clone: Its antigen is not identified.

The CDR3 is 15 residues long. Germline values: CDR1 LGHNA, CDR2 YNFKEQ. Trimming at V came to 3 bases and at J to 5 bases, leaving 5 bases not matched to a gene. Time point described: cycle 4 day 1 (C4D1), after more than 5 weeks of nivolumab. Relapse after autologous stem cell transplantation occurred in every patient, and brentuximab vedotin exposure varied. The study purified CD4+ T cells from thawed PBMCs using magnetic negative selection. Classifying best responses yielded complete response, partial response or progressive disease. Measured with immunoSEQ multiplex PCR; TCRdb has only the in-frame clones, and not every one. The sample holds 25,000 or so clones, 75% to 90% seen once. Study-wide points: Complete responders had baseline diversity similar to newly diagnosed patients. A significant rise in TCR diversity was seen by C4D1 for CD4+ cells but not for CD8+ cells. Some patients started nivolumab under 1 year after ASCT, and they were excluded.

This clonotype was obtained from a human donor with classical Hodgkin lymphoma. The source was CD4+ T cells from blood, collected before the fourth cycle of nivolumab. The J gene is TRBJ2-5, the V gene TRBV4-2; 11 bases are a match to TRBD1. CDR3 in DNA: TGTGCCAGCAGCCACGGGGACAGGGGGGGTGAGACCCAGTACTTC. Amino acids: CASSHGDRGGETQYF.